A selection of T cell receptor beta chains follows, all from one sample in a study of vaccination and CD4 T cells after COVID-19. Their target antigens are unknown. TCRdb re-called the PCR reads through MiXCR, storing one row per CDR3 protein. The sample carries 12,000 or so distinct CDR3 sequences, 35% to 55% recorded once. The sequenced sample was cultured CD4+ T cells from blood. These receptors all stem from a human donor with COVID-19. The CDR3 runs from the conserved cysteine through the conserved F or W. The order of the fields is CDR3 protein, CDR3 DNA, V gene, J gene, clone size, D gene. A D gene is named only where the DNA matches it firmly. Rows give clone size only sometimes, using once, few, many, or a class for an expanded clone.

CASSYAPGLAGFTDTQYF	TGTGCCAGCAGTTACGCTCCGGGACTAGCGGGGTTCACAGATACGCAGTATTTT	TRBV6-2/TRBV6-3	TRBJ2-3	.	TRBD2
CASNPGQKFSPLHF	TGTGCCAGCAACCCGGGACAGAAATTTTCACCCCTCCACTTT	TRBV2	TRBJ1-6	.	TRBD1
CATSDKGSGNIQYF	TGTGCCACCAGTGATAAAGGGAGCGGAAACATTCAGTACTTC	TRBV24-1	TRBJ2-4	few	.
CASSLGRRQGTEAFF	TGTGCCAGCAGTTTAGGGCGGCGACAGGGCACTGAAGCTTTCTTT	TRBV12-3/TRBV12-4	TRBJ1-1	.	TRBD1
CASSSAGGVTGELFF	TGTGCCAGTAGTTCGGCGGGGGGCGTCACCGGGGAGCTGTTTTTT	TRBV19	TRBJ2-2	.	TRBD2
CASSLTPLKGVQYF	TGTGCCAGCAGTTTAACCCCTCTGAAGGGCGTGCAGTACTTC	TRBV27	TRBJ2-7	.	.
CATGQGAGETQYF	TGTGCCACCGGACAGGGGGCGGGAGAGACCCAGTACTTC	TRBV19	TRBJ2-5	.	TRBD1
CASRVQGPTGELFF	TGTGCCAGTAGGGTACAGGGTCCCACCGGGGAGCTGTTTTTT	TRBV19	TRBJ2-2	few	.
CASSPPRSGVQETQYF	TGTGCCAGCAGCCCGCCCAGGAGCGGGGTTCAAGAGACCCAGTACTTC	TRBV11-2	TRBJ2-5	.	TRBD2
CASTFRGRNTEAFF	.	TRBV6-2/TRBV6-3	TRBJ1-1	.	.
CASSQGNYGYTF	TGTGCCAGCAGTCAGGGAAACTATGGCTACACCTTC	TRBV6-2/TRBV6-3	TRBJ1-2	few	.
CASSQSRGGIQYF	TGTGCCAGCAGCCAATCCCGGGGGGGCATTCAGTACTTC	TRBV7-3	TRBJ2-4	.	TRBD2
CASSLLGEGYNSPLHF	TGTGCCAGCAGCTTACTTGGGGAAGGGTATAATTCACCCCTCCACTTT	TRBV7-2	TRBJ1-6	few	.
CASSYSTSNQPQHF	TGTGCCAGCAGTTACTCAACGAGCAATCAGCCCCAGCATTTT	TRBV6-5	TRBJ1-5	.	.
CASPGQNTEAFF	TGTGCCAGCCCAGGACAGAACACTGAAGCTTTCTTT	TRBV6-1	TRBJ1-1	few	.
CASTGGQVYNSPLHF	TGTGCCAGCACCGGCGGACAGGTTTATAATTCACCCCTCCACTTT	TRBV12-3/TRBV12-4	TRBJ1-6	.	TRBD1
CASSFGQTNYGYTF	TGTGCCAGCTCATTCGGACAGACAAACTATGGCTACACCTTC	TRBV18	TRBJ1-2	few	.
CASRTSGGGSYEQYF	TGTGCCAGTAGGACTAGCGGGGGTGGCTCCTACGAGCAGTACTTC	TRBV19	TRBJ2-7	.	TRBD2
CASSQETKAGRETQYF	TGTGCCAGCAGCCAAGAAACTAAAGCGGGGAGGGAGACCCAGTACTTC	TRBV4-2	TRBJ2-5	.	TRBD2
CATSRDRGQGAGGEKLFF	TGTGCCACCAGCAGAGATAGGGGACAGGGGGCCGGGGGTGAAAAACTGTTTTTT	TRBV15	TRBJ1-4	.	TRBD1
CAGSFPGGQVKETQYF	TGTGCCGGCAGCTTCCCAGGGGGACAGGTCAAAGAGACCCAGTACTTC	TRBV7-9	TRBJ2-5	.	TRBD1
CASSPTGTEQREKLFF	TGTGCCAGCAGCCCCACAGGTACCGAACAAAGGGAAAAACTGTTTTTT	TRBV11-3	TRBJ1-4	.	.
CASSSGQTNYGYTF	TGTGCCAGCAGCTCGGGACAGACTAACTATGGCTACACCTTC	TRBV11-3	TRBJ1-2	few	TRBD1
CASSLGVFNQPQHF	TGTGCCAGCAGCTTAGGGGTTTTCAATCAGCCCCAGCATTTT	TRBV7-2	TRBJ1-5	.	.
CAISVQGNNYGYTF	TGTGCCATCAGTGTACAGGGGAATAACTATGGCTACACCTTC	TRBV10-3	TRBJ1-2	.	TRBD1
CSGVGEYNSPLHF	TGCAGCGGCGTGGGGGAGTATAATTCACCCCTCCACTTT	TRBV20-1	TRBJ1-6	few	.
CASSPGTAWNTEAFF	TGTGCCAGCAGCCCCGGGACAGCATGGAACACTGAAGCTTTCTTT	TRBV11-3	TRBJ1-1	few	TRBD1
CAISRDSTYEQYF	TGTGCCATCAGTCGGGACAGCACCTACGAGCAGTACTTC	TRBV10-3	TRBJ2-7	.	TRBD1
CAWRPHGVYTEAFF	TGTGCCTGGCGGCCACATGGGGTTTACACTGAAGCTTTCTTT	TRBV30	TRBJ1-1	.	.
CASSPGRGEGYF	TGTGCCAGCAGCCCGGGGCGGGGGGAGGGGTATTTT	TRBV11-2	TRBJ2-3	.	TRBD2
CASSRAYGYTF	TGTGCCAGCAGCAGAGCCTATGGCTACACCTTC	TRBV7-2	TRBJ1-2	.	.
CSARDPGHSSTDTQYF	TGCAGTGCTAGAGATCCAGGACATAGTAGCACAGATACGCAGTATTTT	TRBV20-1	TRBJ2-3	few	.
CASRTVDNSDQPQHF	TGTGCCAGCAGGACGGTGGACAACAGCGATCAGCCCCAGCATTTT	TRBV28	TRBJ1-5	.	.
CASSLVRGVVDSPLHF	TGTGCCAGCAGCTTGGTGCGGGGGGTTGTAGATTCACCCCTCCACTTT	TRBV5-4	TRBJ1-6	.	.
CASSLPGQNTEAFF	TGTGCCAGCAGTTTGCCAGGACAGAACACTGAAGCTTTCTTT	TRBV28	TRBJ1-1	.	.
CAIREDNYGYTF	TGTGCCATCAGAGAGGACAACTATGGCTACACCTTC	TRBV10-3	TRBJ1-2	.	.